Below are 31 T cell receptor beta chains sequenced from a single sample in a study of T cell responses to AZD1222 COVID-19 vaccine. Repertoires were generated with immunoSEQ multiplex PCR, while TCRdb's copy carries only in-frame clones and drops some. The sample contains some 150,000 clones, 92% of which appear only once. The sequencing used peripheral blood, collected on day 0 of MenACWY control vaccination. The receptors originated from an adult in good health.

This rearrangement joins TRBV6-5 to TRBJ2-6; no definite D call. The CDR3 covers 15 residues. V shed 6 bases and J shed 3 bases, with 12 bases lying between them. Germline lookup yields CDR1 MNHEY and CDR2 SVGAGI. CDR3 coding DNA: TGTGCCAGCAGCCCCCCGGCGGTTGGGGCCAACGTCCTGACTTTC. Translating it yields CASSPPAVGANVLTF.

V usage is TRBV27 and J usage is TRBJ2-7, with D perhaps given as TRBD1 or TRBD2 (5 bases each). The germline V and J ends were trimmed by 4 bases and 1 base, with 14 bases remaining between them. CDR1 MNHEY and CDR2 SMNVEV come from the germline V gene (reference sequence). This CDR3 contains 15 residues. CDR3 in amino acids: CASSSLGGGSYEQYF. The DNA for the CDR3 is TGTGCCAGCAGTTCTCTAGGTGGGGGTTCCTACGAGCAGTACTTC.

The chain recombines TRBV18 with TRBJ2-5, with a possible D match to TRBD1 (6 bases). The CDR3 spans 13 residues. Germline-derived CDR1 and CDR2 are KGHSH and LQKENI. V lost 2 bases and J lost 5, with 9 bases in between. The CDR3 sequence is CASSPNQGETQYF. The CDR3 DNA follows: TGTGCCAGCTCACCAAACCAGGGGGAGACCCAGTACTTC.

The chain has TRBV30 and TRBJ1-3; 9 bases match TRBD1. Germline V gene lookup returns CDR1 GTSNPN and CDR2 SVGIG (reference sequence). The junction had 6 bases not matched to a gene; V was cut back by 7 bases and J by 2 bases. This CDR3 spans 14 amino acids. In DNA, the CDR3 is TGTGCCTCTAGGGACAGGGCAGCTGGAAACACCATATATTTT. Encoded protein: CASRDRAAGNTIYF.

CDR3 nucleotides: TGTGCCAGCAGCGCCCAACCGGGACAGGGGTGGAACGAGCAGTACTTC. This encodes CASSAQPGQGWNEQYF. This chain connects TRBV9 to TRBJ2-7; 10 bases are shared with TRBD1. V gave up 3 bases and J gave up 5 bases; unmatched junction bases: 11. CDR3 length: 16 amino acids. Germline V CDR1 and CDR2: SGDLS, YYNGEE.

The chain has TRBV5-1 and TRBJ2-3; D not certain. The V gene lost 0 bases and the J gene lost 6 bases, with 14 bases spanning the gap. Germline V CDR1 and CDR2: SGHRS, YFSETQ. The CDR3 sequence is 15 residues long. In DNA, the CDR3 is TGCGCCAGCAGCTTGGGTGCCTCCCTCGGGGATACGCAGTATTTT. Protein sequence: CASSLGASLGDTQYF. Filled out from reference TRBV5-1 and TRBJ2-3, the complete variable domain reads KAGVTQTPRYLIKTRGQQVTLSCSPISGHRSVSWYQQTPGQGLQFLFEYFSETQRNKGNFPGRFSGRQFSNSRSEMNVSTLELGDSALYLCASSLGASLGDTQYFGPGTRLTVL.

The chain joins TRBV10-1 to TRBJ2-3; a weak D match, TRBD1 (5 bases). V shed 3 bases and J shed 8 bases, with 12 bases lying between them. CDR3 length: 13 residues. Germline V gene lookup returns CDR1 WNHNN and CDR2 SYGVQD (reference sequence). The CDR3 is CASSDNGHLTQYF. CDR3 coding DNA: TGCGCCAGCAGTGATAATGGACACCTTACGCAGTATTTT.

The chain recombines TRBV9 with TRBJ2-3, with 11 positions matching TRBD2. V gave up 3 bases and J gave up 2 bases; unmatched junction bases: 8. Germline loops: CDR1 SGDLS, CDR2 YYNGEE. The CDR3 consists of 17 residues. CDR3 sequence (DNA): TGTGCCAGCAGCGGCCGACTAGCGGGACCACACACAGATACGCAGTATTTT. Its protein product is CASSGRLAGPHTDTQYF.

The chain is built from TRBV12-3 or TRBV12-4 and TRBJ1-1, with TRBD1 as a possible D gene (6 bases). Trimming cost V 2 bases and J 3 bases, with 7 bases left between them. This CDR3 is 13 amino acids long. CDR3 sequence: CASSLKGDTEAFF. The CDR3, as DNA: TGTGCCAGCAGTTTAAAGGGGGACACTGAAGCTTTCTTT.

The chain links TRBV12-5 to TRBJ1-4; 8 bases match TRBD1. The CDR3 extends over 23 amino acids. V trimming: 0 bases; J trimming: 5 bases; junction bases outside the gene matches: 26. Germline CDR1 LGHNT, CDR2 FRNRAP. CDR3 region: CASGLVRTSWGQATLGTNEKLFF. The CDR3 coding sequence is TGTGCTAGTGGTTTGGTACGGACATCTTGGGGACAGGCCACTCTCGGCACGAATGAAAAACTGTTTTTT.

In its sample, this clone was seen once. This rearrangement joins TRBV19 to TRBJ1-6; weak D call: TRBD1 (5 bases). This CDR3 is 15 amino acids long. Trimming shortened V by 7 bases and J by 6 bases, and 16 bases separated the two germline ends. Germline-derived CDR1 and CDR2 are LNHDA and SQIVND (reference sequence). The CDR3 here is CASTIGDLINSPLHF. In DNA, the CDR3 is TGTGCCAGTACCATCGGGGACCTTATTAATTCACCCCTCCACTTT.

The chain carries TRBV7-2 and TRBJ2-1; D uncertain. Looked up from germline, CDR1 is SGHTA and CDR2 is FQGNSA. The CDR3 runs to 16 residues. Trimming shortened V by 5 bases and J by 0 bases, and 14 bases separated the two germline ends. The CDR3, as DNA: TGTGCCAGCAGCAAGCCCCGATTAATCTCCTACAATGAGCAGTTCTTC. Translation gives CASSKPRLISYNEQFF.

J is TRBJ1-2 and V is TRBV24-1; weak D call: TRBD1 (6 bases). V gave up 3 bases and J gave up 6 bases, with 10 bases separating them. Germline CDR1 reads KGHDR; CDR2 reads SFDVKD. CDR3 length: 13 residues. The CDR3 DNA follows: TGTGCCACCAGTGATGGCAGACAGGATGGCTACACCTTC. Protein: CATSDGRQDGYTF.

Written as DNA, the CDR3 is TGTGCCAGCAGCGTAGAGGGGAGCGGGGTATACTTCTCCTACAATGAGCAGTTCTTC. Its translation is CASSVEGSGVYFSYNEQFF. The chain joins TRBV9 to TRBJ2-1; TRBD2 aligns across 7 bases. V was clipped by 0 bases and J by 0 bases; unmatched bases: 12. Germline loops: CDR1 SGDLS, CDR2 YYNGEE. The CDR3 contains 19 residues.

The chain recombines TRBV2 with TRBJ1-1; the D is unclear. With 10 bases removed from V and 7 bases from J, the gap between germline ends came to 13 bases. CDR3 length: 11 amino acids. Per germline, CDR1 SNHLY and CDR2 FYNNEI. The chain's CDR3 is CAIAWEGEAFF. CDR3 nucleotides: TGTGCCATCGCCTGGGAGGGTGAAGCTTTCTTT.

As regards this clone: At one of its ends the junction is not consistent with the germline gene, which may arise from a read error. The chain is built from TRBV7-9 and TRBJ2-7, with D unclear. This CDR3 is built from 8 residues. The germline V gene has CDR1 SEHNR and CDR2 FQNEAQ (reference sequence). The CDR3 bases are TGTGCCAGCAGCACGCCTTTCTTC. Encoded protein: CASSTPFF.

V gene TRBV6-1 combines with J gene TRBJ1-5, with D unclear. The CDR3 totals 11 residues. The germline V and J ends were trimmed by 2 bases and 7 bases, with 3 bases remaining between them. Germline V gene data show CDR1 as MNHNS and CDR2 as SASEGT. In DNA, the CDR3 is TGTGCCAGCAGTGAACGACAGCCCCAGCATTTT. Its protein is CASSERQPQHF.

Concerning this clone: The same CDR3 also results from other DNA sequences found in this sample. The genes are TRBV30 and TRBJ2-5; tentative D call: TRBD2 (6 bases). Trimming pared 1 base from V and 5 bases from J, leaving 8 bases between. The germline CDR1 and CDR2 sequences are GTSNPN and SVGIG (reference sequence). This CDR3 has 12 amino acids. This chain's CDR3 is CAWSGGGETQYF. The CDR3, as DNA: TGTGCCTGGAGTGGTGGAGGGGAGACCCAGTACTTC.

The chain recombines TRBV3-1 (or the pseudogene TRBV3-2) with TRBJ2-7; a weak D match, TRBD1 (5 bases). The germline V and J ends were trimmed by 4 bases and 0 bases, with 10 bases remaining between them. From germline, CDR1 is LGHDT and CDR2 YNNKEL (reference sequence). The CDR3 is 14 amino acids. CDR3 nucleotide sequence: TGTGCCAGCAGCCCAGGTGGGGCCTCCTACGAGCAGTACTTC. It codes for CASSPGGASYEQYF.

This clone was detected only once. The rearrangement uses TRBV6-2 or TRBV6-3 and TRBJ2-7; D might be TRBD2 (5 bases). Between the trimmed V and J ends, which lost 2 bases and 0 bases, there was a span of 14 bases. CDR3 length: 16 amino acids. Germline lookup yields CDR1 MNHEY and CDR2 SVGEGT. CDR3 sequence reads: CASSYPDFLSSYEQYF. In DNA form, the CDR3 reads TGTGCCAGCAGTTACCCGGACTTCCTTAGCTCCTACGAGCAGTACTTC.

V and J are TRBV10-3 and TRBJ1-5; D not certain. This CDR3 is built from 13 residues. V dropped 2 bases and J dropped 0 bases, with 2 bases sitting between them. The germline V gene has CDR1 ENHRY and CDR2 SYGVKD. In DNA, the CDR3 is TGTGCCATCAGTGAGAATAGCAATCAGCCCCAGCATTTT. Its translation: CAISENSNQPQHF.

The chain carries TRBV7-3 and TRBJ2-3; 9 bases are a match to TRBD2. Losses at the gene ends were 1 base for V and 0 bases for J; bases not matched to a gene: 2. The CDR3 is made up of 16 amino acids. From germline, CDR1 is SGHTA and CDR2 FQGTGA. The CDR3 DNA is TGTGCCAGCAGCTTAAGTCTAGCGGGGAGCACAGATACGCAGTATTTT. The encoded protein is CASSLSLAGSTDTQYF. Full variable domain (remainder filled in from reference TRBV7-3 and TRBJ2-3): GAGVSQTPSNKVTEKGKYVELRCDPISGHTALYWYRQSLGQGPEFLIYFQGTGAADDSGLPNDRFFAVRPEGSVSTLKIQRTERGDSAVYLCASSLSLAGSTDTQYFGPGTRLTVL.

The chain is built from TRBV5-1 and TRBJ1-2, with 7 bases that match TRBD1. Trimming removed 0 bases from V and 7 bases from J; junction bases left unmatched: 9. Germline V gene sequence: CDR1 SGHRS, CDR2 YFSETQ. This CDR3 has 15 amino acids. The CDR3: CASSLELARGAGYTF. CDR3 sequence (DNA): TGCGCCAGCAGCTTGGAATTGGCCAGGGGGGCTGGCTACACCTTC.

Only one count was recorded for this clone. DNA of the CDR3: TGTGCCTGGAGTGTACACGGCACCGGGGAGCTGTTTTTT. It codes for CAWSVHGTGELFF. This rearrangement joins TRBV30 to TRBJ2-2; no clear D gene. The length of the CDR3 is 13 residues. Germline CDR1 GTSNPN, CDR2 SVGIG (reference sequence). The germline V and J ends were trimmed by 0 bases and 4 bases, with 6 bases remaining between them. Full variable domain (remainder filled in from reference TRBV30 and TRBJ2-2): SQTIHQWPATLVQPVGSPLSLECTVEGTSNPNLYWYRQAAGRGLQLLFYSVGIGQISSEVPQNLSASRPQDRQFILSSKKLLLSDSGFYLCAWSVHGTGELFFGEGSRLTVL.

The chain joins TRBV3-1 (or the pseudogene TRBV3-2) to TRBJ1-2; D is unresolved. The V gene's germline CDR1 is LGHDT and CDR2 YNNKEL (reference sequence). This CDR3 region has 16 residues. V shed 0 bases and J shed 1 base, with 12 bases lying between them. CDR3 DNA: TGTGCCAGCAGCCAAGATCGGGCGGTCTTTAACTATGGCTACACCTTC. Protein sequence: CASSQDRAVFNYGYTF.

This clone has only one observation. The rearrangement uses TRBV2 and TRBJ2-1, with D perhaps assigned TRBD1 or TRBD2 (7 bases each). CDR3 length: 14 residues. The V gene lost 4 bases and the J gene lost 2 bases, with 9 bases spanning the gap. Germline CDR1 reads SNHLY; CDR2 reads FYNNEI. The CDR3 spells CASSAGGAYNEQFF. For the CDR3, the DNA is TGTGCCAGCAGTGCAGGGGGGGCCTACAATGAGCAGTTCTTC.

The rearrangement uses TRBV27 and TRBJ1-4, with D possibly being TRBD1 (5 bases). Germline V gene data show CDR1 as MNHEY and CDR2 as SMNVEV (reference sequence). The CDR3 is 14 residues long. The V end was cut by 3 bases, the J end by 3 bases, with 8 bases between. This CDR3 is CASSLWGPNEKLFF. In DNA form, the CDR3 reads TGTGCCAGCAGTTTGTGGGGACCTAATGAAAAACTGTTTTTT.

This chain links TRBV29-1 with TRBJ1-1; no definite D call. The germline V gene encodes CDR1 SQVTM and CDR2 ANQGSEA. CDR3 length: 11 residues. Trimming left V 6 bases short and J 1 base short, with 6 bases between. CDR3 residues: CSVQTNTEAFF. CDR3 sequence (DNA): TGCAGCGTGCAGACGAACACTGAAGCTTTCTTT. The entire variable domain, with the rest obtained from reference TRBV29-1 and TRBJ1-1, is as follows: SAVISQKPSRDICQRGTSLTIQCQVDSQVTMMFWYRQQPGQSLTLIATANQGSEATYESGFVIDKFPISRPNLTFSTLTVSNMSPEDSSIYLCSVQTNTEAFFGQGTRLTVV.

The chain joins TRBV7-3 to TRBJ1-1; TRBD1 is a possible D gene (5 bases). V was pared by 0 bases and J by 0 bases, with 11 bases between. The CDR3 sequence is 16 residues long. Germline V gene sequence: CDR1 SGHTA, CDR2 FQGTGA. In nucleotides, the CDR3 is TGTGCCAGCAGCTTAACCGGGACGGAGATGAACACTGAAGCTTTCTTT. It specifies CASSLTGTEMNTEAFF. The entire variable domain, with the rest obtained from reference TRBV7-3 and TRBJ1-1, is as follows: GAGVSQTPSNKVTEKGKYVELRCDPISGHTALYWYRQSLGQGPEFLIYFQGTGAADDSGLPNDRFFAVRPEGSVSTLKIQRTERGDSAVYLCASSLTGTEMNTEAFFGQGTRLTVV.

In nucleotides, the CDR3 is TGTGCCAGCAGACAGGGATATTCACCCCTCCACTTT. This gives the protein CASRQGYSPLHF. The V gene is TRBV27, the J gene TRBJ1-6; D is possibly TRBD1 (6 bases). CDR3 length: 12 amino acids. Germline assignment: CDR1 MNHEY and CDR2 SMNVEV (reference sequence). Trimming took 6 bases from V and 8 from J, leaving 8 bases between them.

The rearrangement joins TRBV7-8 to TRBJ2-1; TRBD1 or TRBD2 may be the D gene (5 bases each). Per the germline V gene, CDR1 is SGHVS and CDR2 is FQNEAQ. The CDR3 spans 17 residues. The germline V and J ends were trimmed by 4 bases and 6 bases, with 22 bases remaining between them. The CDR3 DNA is TGTGCCAGCAGCTCATTCGGTGACGCGTGGGACGTCAATGAGCAGTTCTTC. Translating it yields CASSSFGDAWDVNEQFF.